This paragraph reports one T cell receptor beta chain. Sequencing was performed with immunoSEQ multiplex PCR; in TCRdb, only in-frame clones are kept and a portion is missing. The sample holds tens of thousands of clones; 85% to 90% are singletons and the top ten take around 1.8%. These data come from a study of OX40 agonist ivuxolimab in advanced cancers. Per germline, CDR1 LNHDA and CDR2 SQIVND (reference sequence). Trimming at V came to 4 bases and at J to 4 bases, leaving 8 bases not matched to a gene. The CDR3 contains 15 residues. This TCR came from an adult with an advanced solid tumor such as melanoma, head and neck, liver or kidney cancer. This sequence joins TRBV19 and TRBJ2-5; 8 bases are shared with TRBD2. This sample comprised CD4+ or CD8+ T cells sorted from blood, obtained in a trial of the OX40 agonist ivuxolimab. CDR3 nucleotide sequence: TGTGCCAGTAGTAGAAACTCCGCGGGAGGAGAGACCCAGTACTTC. This sequence encodes CASSRNSAGGETQYF.